This is a list of T cell receptor beta chains from one sample in a study of early T cells in non-severe SARS-CoV-2 infection. One entry per CDR3 protein, called by TCRdb with MiXCR from the 5' RACE reads. The repertoire includes 85,000 to 100,000 distinct CDR3 sequences, roughly 17% of them detected once, and about 1.3% sits in the top ten. Sequenced material: whole blood. The source of these receptors is an adult who was a healthcare worker with PCR-confirmed SARS-CoV-2 infection or an uninfected control (not recorded which). Both conserved end residues are part of each CDR3. The order of the fields is V gene, clone size, D gene, J gene, CDR3 protein, CDR3 DNA. D genes are given only for firm matches. Clone size is given for some rows only: seen once, a few or many times, or a class if the clone is expanded.

V gene: TRBV9; clone size: many; D gene: TRBD1; J gene: TRBJ2-7; CDR3 protein: CASSVESGTETYEQYF; CDR3 DNA: TGTGCCAGCAGCGTGGAATCCGGGACAGAGACCTACGAGCAGTACTTC
V gene: TRBV20-1; clone size: -; D gene: TRBD2; J gene: TRBJ2-7; CDR3 protein: CSAFAGLNYEQYF; CDR3 DNA: TGCAGTGCCTTTGCGGGACTAAACTACGAGCAGTACTTC
V gene: TRBV4-3; clone size: -; D gene: -; J gene: TRBJ2-2; CDR3 protein: CASSQERAGELFF; CDR3 DNA: TGCGCCAGCAGCCAAGAGAGGGCCGGGGAGCTGTTTTTT
V gene: TRBV29-1; clone size: few; D gene: TRBD2; J gene: TRBJ2-3; CDR3 protein: CSVAGTSGHTDTQYF; CDR3 DNA: TGCAGCGTTGCAGGGACTAGCGGCCACACAGATACGCAGTATTTT
V gene: TRBV6-6; clone size: few; D gene: TRBD1; J gene: TRBJ2-5; CDR3 protein: CASSYRDDRVQETQYF; CDR3 DNA: TGTGCCAGCAGTTACAGGGATGACAGGGTCCAAGAGACCCAGTACTTC
V gene: TRBV5-1; clone size: many; D gene: -; J gene: TRBJ2-1; CDR3 protein: CASSLDRSYNEQFF; CDR3 DNA: TGCGCCAGCAGCTTGGACAGGAGCTACAATGAGCAGTTCTTC
V gene: TRBV28; clone size: few; D gene: TRBD2; J gene: TRBJ2-5; CDR3 protein: CASSIAGRETQYF; CDR3 DNA: TGTGCCAGCAGTATAGCGGGGAGAGAGACCCAGTACTTC
V gene: TRBV4-3; clone size: few; D gene: TRBD2; J gene: TRBJ2-5; CDR3 protein: CASSQDQLAGYQETQYF; CDR3 DNA: TGCGCCAGCAGCCAAGATCAACTAGCGGGATACCAAGAGACCCAGTACTTC
V gene: TRBV5-4; clone size: -; D gene: -; J gene: TRBJ1-3; CDR3 protein: CASSNPQQVGNTIYF; CDR3 DNA: TGTGCCAGCAGCAACCCGCAGCAAGTTGGAAACACCATATATTTT
V gene: TRBV10-2; clone size: few; D gene: -; J gene: TRBJ2-7; CDR3 protein: CASKSDSEGSYEQYF; CDR3 DNA: TGCGCCAGCAAATCCGACTCCGAAGGCTCCTACGAGCAGTACTTC
V gene: TRBV7-9; clone size: few; D gene: -; J gene: TRBJ2-5; CDR3 protein: CASRKASFQETQYF; CDR3 DNA: TGTGCCAGCAGAAAAGCCTCCTTCCAAGAGACCCAGTACTTC
V gene: TRBV12-5; clone size: -; D gene: TRBD1; J gene: TRBJ2-3; CDR3 protein: CASGLPNRGRTDTQYF; CDR3 DNA: TGTGCTAGTGGTTTGCCCAACAGGGGGCGGACAGATACGCAGTATTTT
V gene: TRBV28; clone size: few; D gene: -; J gene: TRBJ2-7; CDR3 protein: CASRSQGILSYEQYF; CDR3 DNA: TGTGCCAGCAGATCACAGGGAATCCTTTCCTACGAGCAGTACTTC
V gene: TRBV3-1; clone size: -; D gene: -; J gene: TRBJ2-7; CDR3 protein: CASSHRGASGEQYF; CDR3 DNA: TGTGCCAGCAGCCACAGGGGGGCTTCTGGCGAGCAGTACTTC
V gene: TRBV3-1; clone size: many; D gene: -; J gene: TRBJ2-3; CDR3 protein: CASEGGGTDTQYF; CDR3 DNA: TGTGCCAGCGAAGGAGGGGGCACAGATACGCAGTATTTT
V gene: TRBV28; clone size: -; D gene: -; J gene: TRBJ1-1; CDR3 protein: CASSRSGELNTEAFF; CDR3 DNA: TGTGCCAGCAGTCGTTCGGGGGAGTTGAACACTGAAGCTTTCTTT
V gene: TRBV29-1; clone size: -; D gene: -; J gene: TRBJ2-7; CDR3 protein: CSVDFGREDEQYF; CDR3 DNA: TGCAGCGTTGACTTCGGCAGGGAGGACGAGCAGTACTTC
V gene: TRBV6-5; clone size: many; D gene: -; J gene: TRBJ2-7; CDR3 protein: CASSPAAGFYEQYF; CDR3 DNA: TGTGCCAGCAGTCCCGCTGCCGGATTCTACGAGCAGTACTTC
V gene: TRBV9; clone size: -; D gene: -; J gene: TRBJ2-2; CDR3 protein: CASSVSGLVGTGELFF; CDR3 DNA: TGTGCCAGCAGCGTGTCTGGGCTAGTGGGGACCGGGGAGCTGTTTTTT
V gene: TRBV6-2/TRBV6-3; clone size: -; D gene: TRBD1; J gene: TRBJ2-7; CDR3 protein: CASSYSRTGPDEQYF; CDR3 DNA: TGTGCCAGCAGTTACTCGAGGACAGGTCCCGACGAGCAGTACTTC
V gene: TRBV20-1; clone size: few; D gene: TRBD1; J gene: TRBJ2-5; CDR3 protein: CSARRDRQSETQYF; CDR3 DNA: TGCAGCGCCCGAAGGGACAGGCAATCGGAGACCCAGTACTTC
V gene: TRBV18; clone size: -; D gene: -; J gene: TRBJ1-2; CDR3 protein: CASSLQTQLNYGYTF; CDR3 DNA: TGTGCCAGCTCACTCCAGACACAGTTGAACTATGGCTACACCTTC
V gene: TRBV29-1; clone size: -; D gene: TRBD2; J gene: TRBJ2-1; CDR3 protein: CSVTKAGEQFF; CDR3 DNA: TGCAGCGTTACGAAAGCGGGGGAGCAGTTCTTC
V gene: TRBV28; clone size: -; D gene: TRBD2; J gene: TRBJ2-1; CDR3 protein: CASKLAGGNEQFF; CDR3 DNA: TGTGCCAGCAAACTAGCGGGGGGCAATGAGCAGTTCTTC
V gene: TRBV20-1; clone size: few; D gene: -; J gene: TRBJ1-5; CDR3 protein: CSAQASTENQPQHF; CDR3 DNA: TGCAGTGCGCAAGCCTCGACAGAGAATCAGCCCCAGCATTTT
V gene: TRBV2; clone size: few; D gene: -; J gene: TRBJ1-2; CDR3 protein: CASSGTDYGYTF; CDR3 DNA: TGTGCCAGCAGCGGGACGGACTATGGCTACACCTTC
V gene: TRBV7-2; clone size: -; D gene: -; J gene: TRBJ2-3; CDR3 protein: CASSRYSGITDTQYF; CDR3 DNA: TGTGCCAGCAGTAGGTATAGCGGCATCACAGATACGCAGTATTTT
V gene: TRBV6-2/TRBV6-3; clone size: -; D gene: -; J gene: TRBJ2-1; CDR3 protein: CASTPYGTAYNEQFF; CDR3 DNA: TGTGCCAGCACCCCCTATGGGACCGCCTACAATGAGCAGTTCTTC
V gene: TRBV11-2; clone size: many; D gene: -; J gene: TRBJ1-1; CDR3 protein: CASSLSENTEAFF; CDR3 DNA: TGTGCCAGCAGCTTATCTGAGAACACTGAAGCTTTCTTT
V gene: TRBV27; clone size: few; D gene: TRBD2; J gene: TRBJ2-1; CDR3 protein: CASSFTGGDNEQFF; CDR3 DNA: TGTGCCAGCAGTTTTACGGGGGGGGACAATGAGCAGTTCTTC
V gene: TRBV13; clone size: -; D gene: TRBD2; J gene: TRBJ2-7; CDR3 protein: CASSGGEGPGGYEQYF; CDR3 DNA: TGTGCCAGCAGCGGGGGGGAGGGACCCGGAGGCTACGAGCAGTACTTC
V gene: TRBV20-1; clone size: few; D gene: -; J gene: TRBJ1-4; CDR3 protein: CSARDPRGDEKLFF; CDR3 DNA: TGCAGTGCTAGAGATCCCAGGGGAGATGAAAAACTGTTTTTT
V gene: TRBV12-5; clone size: -; D gene: -; J gene: TRBJ1-4; CDR3 protein: CASGRDRQTEKLFF; CDR3 DNA: TGTGCTAGTGGCCGCGACAGACAGACTGAAAAACTGTTTTTT
V gene: TRBV15; clone size: few; D gene: -; J gene: TRBJ1-3; CDR3 protein: CATSRDLIETIYF; CDR3 DNA: TGTGCCACCAGCAGAGATCTTATCGAGACCATATATTTT
V gene: TRBV12-3/TRBV12-4; clone size: -; D gene: TRBD1; J gene: TRBJ1-2; CDR3 protein: CASSLGTGPEGYTF; CDR3 DNA: TGTGCCAGCAGTTTAGGGACAGGGCCGGAAGGCTACACCTTC
V gene: TRBV5-1; clone size: -; D gene: TRBD1; J gene: TRBJ2-7; CDR3 protein: CASSPALGQFYEQYF; CDR3 DNA: TGCGCCAGCAGCCCGGCCTTGGGACAGTTCTACGAGCAGTACTTC
V gene: TRBV11-2; clone size: -; D gene: TRBD1; J gene: TRBJ1-2; CDR3 protein: CASSSPRTGGKYGYTF; CDR3 DNA: TGTGCCAGCAGCTCGCCCCGGACAGGGGGCAAGTATGGCTACACCTTC
V gene: TRBV6-4; clone size: -; D gene: TRBD2; J gene: TRBJ2-6; CDR3 protein: CASSEESGGSGANVLTF; CDR3 DNA: TGTGCCAGCAGTGAGGAAAGCGGGGGATCTGGGGCCAACGTCCTGACTTTC
V gene: TRBV5-6; clone size: few; D gene: TRBD2; J gene: TRBJ2-7; CDR3 protein: CASSRSLAGVDEQYF; CDR3 DNA: TGTGCCAGCAGCAGATCACTAGCGGGAGTTGACGAGCAGTACTTC
V gene: TRBV7-8; clone size: -; D gene: TRBD2; J gene: TRBJ2-2; CDR3 protein: CASSISGSANTGELFF; CDR3 DNA: TGTGCCAGCAGCATTAGCGGGAGTGCGAACACCGGGGAGCTGTTTTTT
V gene: TRBV19; clone size: -; D gene: TRBD1; J gene: TRBJ2-7; CDR3 protein: CASSQGASYEQYF; CDR3 DNA: TGTGCCAGTAGCCAGGGGGCTTCCTACGAGCAGTACTTC
V gene: TRBV5-6; clone size: -; D gene: -; J gene: TRBJ2-2; CDR3 protein: CASRRPGAGELFF; CDR3 DNA: TGTGCCAGCAGGAGGCCGGGGGCCGGGGAGCTGTTTTTT
V gene: TRBV20-1; clone size: -; D gene: TRBD1; J gene: TRBJ1-1; CDR3 protein: CSANSGTGLNTEAFF; CDR3 DNA: TGCAGTGCTAATTCCGGGACAGGGCTGAACACTGAAGCTTTCTTT
V gene: TRBV12-3/TRBV12-4; clone size: few; D gene: -; J gene: TRBJ2-1; CDR3 protein: CASSLDWGPGNEQFF; CDR3 DNA: TGTGCCAGCAGTTTAGACTGGGGGCCTGGCAATGAGCAGTTCTTC
V gene: TRBV20-1; clone size: many; D gene: -; J gene: TRBJ1-1; CDR3 protein: CSAESRFGLNTEAFF; CDR3 DNA: TGCAGTGCCGAGTCGCGGTTTGGGTTAAACACTGAAGCTTTCTTT
V gene: TRBV6-2/TRBV6-3; clone size: -; D gene: TRBD1; J gene: TRBJ2-3; CDR3 protein: CASSSLYGQGSTDTQYF; CDR3 DNA: TGTGCCAGCAGTTCACTTTACGGACAGGGAAGCACAGATACGCAGTATTTT
V gene: TRBV11-2; clone size: many; D gene: TRBD2; J gene: TRBJ2-1; CDR3 protein: CASSPTSGAYNEQFF; CDR3 DNA: TGTGCCAGCAGCCCTACTAGCGGCGCCTACAATGAGCAGTTCTTC
V gene: TRBV6-4; clone size: -; D gene: TRBD2; J gene: TRBJ2-1; CDR3 protein: CASSAAPTGGYNEQFF; CDR3 DNA: TGTGCCAGCAGTGCGGCTCCCACGGGAGGGTACAATGAGCAGTTCTTC
V gene: TRBV4-3; clone size: few; D gene: TRBD2; J gene: TRBJ2-7; CDR3 protein: CASSQDFFGTSDYEQYF; CDR3 DNA: TGCGCCAGCAGCCAAGATTTTTTTGGGACTAGCGATTACGAGCAGTACTTC
V gene: TRBV30; clone size: few; D gene: -; J gene: TRBJ2-7; CDR3 protein: CAWQTGGPYEQYF; CDR3 DNA: TGTGCCTGGCAGACGGGGGGCCCCTACGAGCAGTACTTC
V gene: TRBV5-5; clone size: few; D gene: -; J gene: TRBJ2-7; CDR3 protein: CASSSDWSPPVGSYEQYF; CDR3 DNA: TGTGCCAGCAGCTCGGATTGGTCCCCCCCGGTCGGCTCCTACGAGCAGTACTTC